This is a list of T cell receptor beta chains from one sample in a study of T cell changes during pregnancy in multiple sclerosis. The method was immunoSEQ multiplex PCR; TCRdb's version includes in-frame clones alone and lacks a portion of them. Found here are about 76,000 clones, approximately 92% of them singletons; the top ten hold about 4%. The specimen was peripheral blood, collected after pregnancy. These receptors were collected from a female donor in good health, enrolled as a control in a pregnancy study. Both conserved end residues are part of each CDR3. A D gene is named only where the DNA matches it firmly. Clone size is not always given. Where it is, it says once, few, many or a class for expanded clones.

J: TRBJ1-1
D: NA
size: NA
V: TRBV7-9
DNA: TGTGCCAGCAGCTGGGGGTTAGGGGGAGCTGATGTATCAACTGAAGCTTTCTTT
CDR3: CASSWGLGGADVSTEAFF

J: TRBJ2-3
D: TRBD2
size: NA
V: TRBV4-2
DNA: TGTGCCAGCAGCCAAGCGGGGGGGCCGACAGATACGCAGTATTTT
CDR3: CASSQAGGPTDTQYF

J: TRBJ1-5
D: NA
size: NA
V: TRBV7-8
DNA: TGTGCCAGCAGCCCTGCGGGATCTTACTTCACCAATCAGCCCCAGCATTTT
CDR3: CASSPAGSYFTNQPQHF

J: TRBJ2-6
D: TRBD1
size: NA
V: TRBV7-9
DNA: TGTGCCAGCAGCTTTCCCAGGGACAGGACCCCCTCTGGGGCCAACGTCCTGACTTTC
CDR3: CASSFPRDRTPSGANVLTF

J: TRBJ2-5
D: TRBD2
size: once
V: TRBV7-8
DNA: TGTGCCAGCAGCTTAGGATGGATGGTAGCGGGGCAAGAGACCCAGTACTTC
CDR3: CASSLGWMVAGQETQYF

J: TRBJ2-5
D: TRBD2
size: NA
V: TRBV27
DNA: TGTGCCAGAATACTAGGGAGGGGAGAGACCCAGTACTTC
CDR3: CARILGRGETQYF

J: TRBJ2-5
D: NA
size: NA
V: TRBV7-2
DNA: TGTGCCAGCAGCTTAGCATTCCTTGAGACCCAGTACTTC
CDR3: CASSLAFLETQYF

J: TRBJ1-2
D: TRBD1
size: NA
V: TRBV7-2
DNA: TGTGCCAGCAGCTCACAGGGGAAGAGGGGCTACACCTTC
CDR3: CASSSQGKRGYTF

J: TRBJ2-3
D: TRBD1
size: NA
V: TRBV5-4
DNA: TGTGCCAGCACCAAATCAGCAGGGGGCCCAGATACGCAGTATTTT
CDR3: CASTKSAGGPDTQYF

J: TRBJ2-3
D: TRBD2
size: NA
V: TRBV5-8
DNA: TGTGCCAGCAGCCGCGGGACTAGCAGAAGCACAGATACGCAGTATTTT
CDR3: CASSRGTSRSTDTQYF

J: TRBJ1-2
D: NA
size: NA
V: TRBV7-8
DNA: TGTGCCAGCAGCTTAGCGCCGTGGGGCAGCTATGGCTACACCTTC
CDR3: CASSLAPWGSYGYTF

J: TRBJ2-1
D: TRBD2
size: NA
V: TRBV7-8
DNA: TGTGCCAGCAGCTTAGGACGGGAGGGGGGGGATGAGCAGTTCTTC
CDR3: CASSLGREGGDEQFF

J: TRBJ2-7
D: NA
size: NA
V: TRBV2
DNA: TGTGCCAGCAAAAGGGGCAGGGGCTTTTCCTACGAGCAGTACTTC
CDR3: CASKRGRGFSYEQYF

J: TRBJ2-1
D: TRBD2
size: once
V: TRBV2
DNA: TGTGCCAGCAGTGGTTCCGCGGGGGGGCCTTATGATGAGCAGTTCTTC
CDR3: CASSGSAGGPYDEQFF

J: TRBJ2-7
D: NA
size: NA
V: TRBV29-1
DNA: TGCAGCGTTGCCGTGACAGGTTTTTACGAGCAGTACTTC
CDR3: CSVAVTGFYEQYF

J: TRBJ2-7
D: TRBD1
size: NA
V: TRBV9
DNA: TGTGCCAGCAGCTCCTCTTTCGGGACAGGGCTTTTGGAGCAGTACTTC
CDR3: CASSSSFGTGLLEQYF

J: TRBJ2-1
D: NA
size: NA
V: TRBV9
DNA: TGTGCCAGCAGCGTAGGTCCTCCTTTAGGCGGGGCGGAGCAGTTCTTC
CDR3: CASSVGPPLGGAEQFF

J: TRBJ2-3
D: TRBD2
size: NA
V: TRBV27
DNA: TGTGCCAGCAGTGCCCGGACTAGCGGTTACACAGATACGCAGTATTTT
CDR3: CASSARTSGYTDTQYF

J: TRBJ2-7
D: TRBD1
size: once
V: TRBV5-1
DNA: TGCGCCAGCAGGGACCAGGGGGACTCCTACGAGCAGTACTTC
CDR3: CASRDQGDSYEQYF

J: TRBJ2-3
D: TRBD2
size: NA
V: TRBV29-1
DNA: TGCAGCGTCCTCGGACTAGGGGAAGCGCAGTATTTT
CDR3: CSVLGLGEAQYF

J: TRBJ2-3
D: TRBD2
size: NA
V: TRBV7-9
DNA: TGTGCCAGCAGCTGGTGGGCAGGGAGGGAAACAGATACGCAGTATTTT
CDR3: CASSWWAGRETDTQYF

J: TRBJ1-4
D: NA
size: NA
V: TRBV25-1
DNA: TGTGCCAGCAGTGAATATCTCGGAGGGATGGAAACTAATGAAAAACTGTTTTTT
CDR3: CASSEYLGGMETNEKLFF

J: TRBJ2-2
D: TRBD2
size: NA
V: TRBV2
DNA: TGTGCCAGCAGTCCTCTAGCGGCAAACACCGGGGAGCTGTTTTTT
CDR3: CASSPLAANTGELFF

J: TRBJ1-1
D: TRBD1
size: NA
V: TRBV2
DNA: TGTGCCAGCAGTCAAACAGGGGGCGGATTCCCTGAAGCTTTCTTT
CDR3: CASSQTGGGFPEAFF

J: TRBJ2-5
D: TRBD2
size: NA
V: TRBV5-4
DNA: TGTGCCAGCAGCTGGGGTAGCGGGGGGCAAGAGACCCAGTACTTC
CDR3: CASSWGSGGQETQYF

J: TRBJ2-7
D: NA
size: NA
V: TRBV28
DNA: TGTGCCAGCAAGAGGGGGAATTTGTACGAGCAGTACTTC
CDR3: CASKRGNLYEQYF

J: TRBJ2-3
D: TRBD2
size: NA
V: TRBV9
DNA: TGTGCCAGCAGCGTAACTAGCGGGAGTTACGGAGATACGCAGTATTTT
CDR3: CASSVTSGSYGDTQYF

J: TRBJ1-6
D: NA
size: NA
V: TRBV7-3
DNA: TGTGCCAGCAGTCCCGAGCGCTATTCACCCCTCCACTTT
CDR3: CASSPERYSPLHF

J: TRBJ2-3
D: NA
size: NA
V: TRBV11-3
DNA: TGTGCCAGCAGCCGCGGAGTCCCTAGCACAGATACGCAGTATTTT
CDR3: CASSRGVPSTDTQYF

J: TRBJ2-5
D: NA
size: NA
V: TRBV19
DNA: TGTGCCAGTAGTATCGCAGGCCGAGTGAGCCAGTACTTC
CDR3: CASSIAGRVSQYF

J: TRBJ1-3
D: TRBD1
size: NA
V: TRBV25-1
DNA: TGTGCCAGCAGTGACGAAGAACAGGGGGGAAACACCATATATTTT
CDR3: CASSDEEQGGNTIYF

J: TRBJ1-5
D: NA
size: NA
V: TRBV19
DNA: TGTGCCAGTAGGGGAGACTACAATCAGCCCCAGCATTTT
CDR3: CASRGDYNQPQHF

J: TRBJ2-2
D: TRBD1
size: NA
V: TRBV28
DNA: TGTGCCAGCAGTTTAACAGGGGGTGGCGGGGAGCTGTTTTTT
CDR3: CASSLTGGGGELFF

J: TRBJ2-6
D: NA
size: once
V: TRBV29-1
DNA: TGCAGCGTTGCGGTAGATATAGACTCTGGGGCCAACGTCCTGACTTTC
CDR3: CSVAVDIDSGANVLTF

J: TRBJ2-5
D: NA
size: NA
V: TRBV5-6
DNA: TGTGCCAGCAGCCCTAACGGACAGCTAGAGACCCAGTACTTC
CDR3: CASSPNGQLETQYF

J: TRBJ2-4
D: TRBD2
size: NA
V: TRBV5-4
DNA: TGTGCCAGCAGCTTGGATTTAGTAGCGGGGGAAGGGGGCTTC
CDR3: CASSLDLVAGEGGF

J: TRBJ2-1
D: NA
size: NA
V: TRBV10-3
DNA: TGTGCCATCAACCCCACTTTAGTAGCAGAGCAGTTCTTC
CDR3: CAINPTLVAEQFF

J: TRBJ2-7
D: NA
size: NA
V: TRBV28
DNA: TGTGCCAGCAGGCTCACAGGGCTCAGGGACGAGCAGTACTTC
CDR3: CASRLTGLRDEQYF

J: TRBJ2-1
D: NA
size: NA
V: TRBV11-2
DNA: TGTGCCAGCAGCTTAGATCTGAGTAGCGGCTACAATGAGCAGTTCTTC
CDR3: CASSLDLSSGYNEQFF